This TCR beta chain was identified in a study of T-cell reconstitution after alpha-beta-depleted transplantation in children. Study results and caveats: Recipient T cells and thymic progenitors that survived were the source of the high TCRbeta diversity seen at day 60 in some patients. T-cell numbers and diversity one year post-transplant derived largely from freshly generated T cells. Expanded clones from the graft, numbering several hundred, reportedly supplied alpha-beta T cells about two months after transplant.

Using unique molecular identifiers, the investigators prepared the TCRbeta library. MiXCR, run by TCRdb on the PCR reads, gives a single entry per CDR3 protein. Of about 78,000 distinct CDR3 sequences in the sample, 12% to 15% were seen once. In regard to this clonotype: Its antigen is not identified.

This CDR3 has 14 amino acids. Germline V gene sequence: CDR1 SGHTA, CDR2 FQGNSA. V was clipped by 2 bases and J by 0 bases, with 5 bases between them. The chain carries TRBV7-2 and TRBJ1-3; D ambiguous. The source material was PBMCs, mostly from graft donor cells, sampled 180 days after TCRalphabeta/CD19-depleted stem cell transplant. The TCR was taken from a male patient aged 2 to 10 who had a stem cell transplant for acute lymphoblastic leukemia, so the T cells may come from the graft donor. CDR3 loop: CASSLWSSGNTIYF. In DNA, the CDR3 is TGTGCCAGCAGCTTATGGAGCTCTGGAAACACCATATATTTT.